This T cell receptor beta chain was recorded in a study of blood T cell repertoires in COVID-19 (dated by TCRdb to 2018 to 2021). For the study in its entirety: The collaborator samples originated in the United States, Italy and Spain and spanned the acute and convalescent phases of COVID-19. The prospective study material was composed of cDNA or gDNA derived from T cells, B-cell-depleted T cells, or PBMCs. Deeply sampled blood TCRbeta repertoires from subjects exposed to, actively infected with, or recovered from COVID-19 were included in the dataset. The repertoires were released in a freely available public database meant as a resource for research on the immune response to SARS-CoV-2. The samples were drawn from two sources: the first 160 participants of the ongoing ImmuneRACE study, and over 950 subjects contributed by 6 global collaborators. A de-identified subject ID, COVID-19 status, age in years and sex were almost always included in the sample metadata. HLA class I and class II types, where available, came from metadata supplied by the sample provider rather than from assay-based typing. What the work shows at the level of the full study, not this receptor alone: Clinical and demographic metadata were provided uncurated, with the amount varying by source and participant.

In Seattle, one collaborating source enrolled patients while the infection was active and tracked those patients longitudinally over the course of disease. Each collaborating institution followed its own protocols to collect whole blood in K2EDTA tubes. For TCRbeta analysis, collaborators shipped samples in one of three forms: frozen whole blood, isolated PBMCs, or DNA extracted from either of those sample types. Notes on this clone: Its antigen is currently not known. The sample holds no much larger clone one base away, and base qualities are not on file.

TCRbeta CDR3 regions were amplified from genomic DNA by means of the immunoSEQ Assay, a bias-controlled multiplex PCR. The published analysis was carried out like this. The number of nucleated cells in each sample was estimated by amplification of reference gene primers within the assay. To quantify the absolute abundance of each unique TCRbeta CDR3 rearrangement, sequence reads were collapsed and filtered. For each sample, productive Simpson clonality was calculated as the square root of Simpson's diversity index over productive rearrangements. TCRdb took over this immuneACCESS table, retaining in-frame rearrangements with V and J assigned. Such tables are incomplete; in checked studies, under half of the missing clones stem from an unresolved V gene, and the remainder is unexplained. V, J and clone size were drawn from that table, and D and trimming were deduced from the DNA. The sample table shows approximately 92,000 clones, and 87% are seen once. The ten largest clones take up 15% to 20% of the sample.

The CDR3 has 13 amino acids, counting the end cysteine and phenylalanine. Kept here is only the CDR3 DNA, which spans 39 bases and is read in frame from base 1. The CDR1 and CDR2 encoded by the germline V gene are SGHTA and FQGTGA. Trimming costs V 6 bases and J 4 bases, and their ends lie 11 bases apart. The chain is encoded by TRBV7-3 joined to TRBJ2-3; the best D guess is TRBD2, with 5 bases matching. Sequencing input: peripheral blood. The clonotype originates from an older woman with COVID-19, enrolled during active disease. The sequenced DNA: TGTGCCAGCAGACGTCTAGCATCAGATACGCAGTATTTT. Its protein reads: CASRRLASDTQYF.